Each of the 32 T cell receptor beta chains below was sequenced from the same sample in a study of blood T cell repertoires in COVID-19. Measured with immunoSEQ multiplex PCR; TCRdb has only the in-frame clones, and not every one. The sample carries fewer than 50,000 clones, 87% recorded once. Sequencing used peripheral blood. These TCRs come from a man aged 60 to 75 with COVID-19, enrolled during active disease.

V and J are TRBV9 and TRBJ1-2; D not certain. The germline V and J ends were trimmed by 5 bases and 7 bases, with 6 bases remaining between them. Germline CDR1 SGDLS, CDR2 YYNGEE. CDR3 size: 10 residues. The CDR3 DNA is TGTGCCAGCAGTGGAGGTGGCTACACCTTC. Protein product: CASSGGGYTF.

The chain couples TRBV5-1 to TRBJ1-6; a weak D match, TRBD1 (6 bases). Germline assignment: CDR1 SGHRS and CDR2 YFSETQ. CDR3 length: 16 residues. V shed 0 bases and J shed 7 bases, with 14 bases lying between them. The DNA of the CDR3 is TGCGCCAGCAGCTTGGGTGCGGGGGGCTCCAATTCACCCCTCCACTTT. Translated, it gives CASSLGAGGSNSPLHF.

This rearrangement joins TRBV4-3 to TRBJ1-6, with TRBD1 as a possible D gene (5 bases). The V gene's germline CDR1 is LGHNA and CDR2 YSLEER. Trimming pared 4 bases from V and 0 bases from J, leaving 10 bases between. The CDR3 extends over 16 amino acids. As DNA, the CDR3 is TGCGCCAGCAGCCGGGGGAGGGGCTCCTATAATTCACCCCTCCACTTT. Its protein is CASSRGRGSYNSPLHF.

The chain joins TRBV3-1 (or the pseudogene TRBV3-2) to TRBJ2-7; D perhaps matches TRBD1 (6 bases). Trimming took 4 bases from V and 4 from J, leaving 23 bases between them. Germline V gene lookup returns CDR1 LGHDT and CDR2 YNNKEL (reference sequence). The CDR3 loop spans 17 amino acids. The DNA for the CDR3 is TGTGCCAGCAGCCCTTACCTGGGACACCCAAGGGAGTACGAGCAGTACTTC. Protein sequence: CASSPYLGHPREYEQYF.

The rearrangement uses TRBV6-5 and TRBJ2-7; 7 bases map to TRBD1. Losses at the gene ends were 2 bases for V and 3 bases for J; bases not matched to a gene: 4. The germline V gene has CDR1 MNHEY and CDR2 SVGAGI. CDR3 length: 14 residues. CDR3 bases: TGTGCCAGCAGTTACCAGTCAGGGGGCTACGAGCAGTACTTC. Translated, it gives CASSYQSGGYEQYF.

This chain links TRBV19 with TRBJ1-5; TRBD1 matches at 11 bases. Germline V gene lookup returns CDR1 LNHDA and CDR2 SQIVND (reference sequence). V was pared by 5 bases and J by 7 bases, with 7 bases of the junction left unmatched. CDR3 length: 15 amino acids. Here the CDR3 reads CASSGTGGSGQPQHF. The CDR3 DNA reads as TGTGCCAGTAGTGGGACAGGGGGGTCAGGGCAGCCCCAGCATTTT. Together with reference TRBV19 and TRBJ1-5, the CDR3 gives the full variable domain: DGGITQSPKYLFRKEGQNVTLSCEQNLNHDAMYWYRQDPGQGLRLIYYSQIVNDFQKGDIAEGYSVSREKKESFPLTVTSAQKNPTAFYLCASSGTGGSGQPQHFGDGTRLSIL.

The chain uses TRBV3-1 (or the pseudogene TRBV3-2) and TRBJ2-1; the D gene is possibly TRBD1 (5 bases). This CDR3 region has 13 residues. V lost 5 bases and J 4 bases, leaving 9 bases between the germline ends. Germline V gives CDR1 LGHDT, CDR2 YNNKEL (reference sequence). The CDR3 DNA sequence: TGTGCCAGCAGCGCCCGACAGTACAATGAGCAGTTCTTC. Its translation is CASSARQYNEQFF.

The V and J genes are TRBV11-2 and TRBJ1-2, with 7 bases aligning to TRBD1. Trimming took 5 bases from V and 6 from J; bases not matched to a gene: 12. The CDR3 is 15 residues long. Germline V gene sequence: CDR1 SGHAT, CDR2 FQNNGV. Written as DNA, the CDR3 is TGTGCCAGCAGCAGAGACAGGGTGTCGAATCATGGCTACACCTTC. This codes for CASSRDRVSNHGYTF.

V usage is TRBV11-2 and J usage is TRBJ2-5; D perhaps matches TRBD2 (6 bases). The CDR3 runs to 15 residues. Trimming removed 5 bases from V and 4 bases from J, with 17 bases in between. Per germline, CDR1 SGHAT and CDR2 FQNNGV. The CDR3 sequence is CASSLNTGVRETQYF. The CDR3, as DNA: TGTGCCAGCAGCCTCAATACGGGAGTTAGAGAGACCCAGTACTTC.

In nucleotides, the CDR3 is TGCGCCAGCAGCTACTCCGGACTAGCGGGAGCGGGCGGGGAGCTGTTTTTT. Translated, it gives CASSYSGLAGAGGELFF. This sequence joins TRBV5-1 and TRBJ2-2; 13 bases agree with TRBD2. CDR1 is SGHRS and CDR2 is YFSETQ in the germline V gene. There are 17 residues in the CDR3. The J segment lost 7 bases and the V segment lost 3 bases, leaving 9 bases of the junction unmatched.

This clone occurred a few times. This sequence joins TRBV5-1 and TRBJ2-3; 8 nucleotides line up with TRBD2. There are 14 residues in the CDR3. The V segment lost 5 bases and the J segment 4 bases; nucleotides outside the gene matches: 6. CDR1 is SGHRS, CDR2 YFSETQ, per germline. The DNA of the CDR3 is TGCGCCAGCAGGGCTTCGACTAGCGCAGATACGCAGTATTTT. Translated: CASRASTSADTQYF.

The rearrangement uses TRBV12-5 and TRBJ1-5; perhaps TRBD1 as D (6 bases). The CDR3 is 13 amino acids. V was trimmed by 2 bases and J by 7 bases, leaving 9 bases between them. CDR1 and CDR2 (germline): LGHNT, FRNRAP. The CDR3 region is CASGLPQGQPQHF. Here the CDR3 DNA reads TGTGCTAGTGGTTTGCCACAGGGCCAGCCCCAGCATTTT. The complete variable domain, with remaining parts taken from reference TRBV12-5 and TRBJ1-5, reads DARVTQTPRHKVTEMGQEVTMRCQPILGHNTVFWYRQTMMQGLELLAYFRNRAPLDDSGMPKDRFSAEMPDATLATLKIQPSEPRDSAVYFCASGLPQGQPQHFGDGTRLSIL.

This clone is a singleton in its sample. J is TRBJ2-7 and V is TRBV19; 12 nucleotides line up with TRBD2. Germline V gene lookup returns CDR1 LNHDA and CDR2 SQIVND (reference sequence). The CDR3 sequence is 15 residues long. Unmatched junction bases numbered 6, after V lost 2 bases and J lost 7 bases. CDR3 region: CASSIPLAGGSEQYF. The CDR3 DNA sequence: TGTGCCAGTAGTATACCACTAGCGGGAGGATCTGAGCAGTACTTC.

This chain uses TRBV19 with TRBJ1-5, with 8 bases that match TRBD1. With 6 bases clipped from V and 4 bases from J, the junction kept 8 bases outside the gene matches. This CDR3 is 15 amino acids long. Looked up from germline, CDR1 is LNHDA and CDR2 is SQIVND (reference sequence). The CDR3 loop reads CASSHKGTGNQPQHF. In DNA, the CDR3 is TGTGCCAGTAGCCACAAAGGGACAGGAAATCAGCCCCAGCATTTT.

The table lists this clone with a few counts. The rearrangement joins TRBV7-8 to TRBJ2-1, with a tentative D call TRBD1 (6 bases). The germline V and J ends were trimmed by 1 base and 0 bases, with 10 bases remaining between them. The CDR3 runs 16 residues. From germline, CDR1 is SGHVS and CDR2 FQNEAQ. The CDR3, as DNA: TGTGCCAGCAGCTTAGTCTTGGACAGCTCCTACAATGAGCAGTTCTTC. It is translated as CASSLVLDSSYNEQFF.

The genes are TRBV4-1 and TRBJ2-1, with TRBD2 identical over 7 bases. CDR1 and CDR2 (germline): MGHRA, YSYEKL. The V gene end was trimmed by 2 bases and the J gene end by 3 bases; junction bases not matched to a gene: 4. The CDR3 is 15 residues long. The CDR3 is CASSQRGDFYNEQFF. The CDR3 nucleotides read TGCGCCAGCAGCCAACGGGGGGATTTCTACAATGAGCAGTTCTTC.

This clone was observed once. This rearrangement joins TRBV28 to TRBJ1-2; D gene ambiguous. The V and J ends lost 8 bases and 8 bases respectively, with 12 bases between them. The CDR3 runs 11 residues. The germline CDR1 and CDR2 sequences are MDHEN and SYDVKM. The CDR3 loop is CASGYPGGYTF. As DNA, the CDR3 is TGTGCCAGCGGGTACCCGGGGGGCTACACCTTC.

This chain joins TRBV5-1 and TRBJ1-4; D may be TRBD1 (5 bases). Trimming left V 2 bases short and J 5 bases short, with 10 bases between. The germline gives CDR1 SGHRS, CDR2 YFSETQ. This CDR3 region has 14 residues. CDR3 residues: CASSLARGNEKLFF. The CDR3 DNA sequence: TGCGCCAGCAGCTTAGCTCGGGGGAATGAAAAACTGTTTTTT. The whole variable domain, filled in from reference TRBV5-1 and TRBJ1-4, reads KAGVTQTPRYLIKTRGQQVTLSCSPISGHRSVSWYQQTPGQGLQFLFEYFSETQRNKGNFPGRFSGRQFSNSRSEMNVSTLELGDSALYLCASSLARGNEKLFFGSGTQLSVL.

The genes are TRBV12-5 and TRBJ2-1, with 10 bases matching TRBD1. Germline V gene data show CDR1 as LGHNT and CDR2 as FRNRAP. This CDR3 comprises 17 residues. V lost 2 bases, J lost 9 bases, and 13 bases stayed unmatched. This CDR3 reads CASGLSLGQGGTGEQFF. In DNA form, the CDR3 reads TGTGCTAGTGGTTTGAGCCTTGGACAGGGGGGAACGGGTGAGCAGTTCTTC.

The V gene is TRBV2, the J gene TRBJ2-2, with D perhaps matching TRBD2 (6 bases). The CDR3 extends over 13 amino acids. CDR1 SNHLY and CDR2 FYNNEI come from the germline V gene. V was trimmed by 8 bases and J by 4 bases, leaving 11 bases between them. CDR3 loop: CASQAGLTGELFF. CDR3 DNA: TGTGCCAGCCAGGCGGGACTCACCGGGGAGCTGTTTTTT.

This chain joins TRBV6-1 and TRBJ1-5; TRBD1 aligns across 9 bases. The J segment lost 4 bases and the V segment lost 2 bases, leaving 3 bases of the junction unmatched. This CDR3 has 15 amino acids. Germline V gives CDR1 MNHNS, CDR2 SASEGT. The CDR3 region is CASSESTGGNQPQHF. CDR3 coding DNA: TGTGCCAGCAGTGAATCGACAGGGGGTAATCAGCCCCAGCATTTT.

V is TRBV28 and J is TRBJ2-7; D is unresolved. Germline V CDR1 and CDR2: MDHEN, SYDVKM. The CDR3 runs 15 residues. V lost 7 bases to trimming and J lost 1 base, with 17 bases between them. The DNA for the CDR3 is TGTGCCAGCACCTCCCCCCGGTCCCATTCCTACGAGCAGTACTTC. It specifies CASTSPRSHSYEQYF.

This chain links TRBV20-1 with TRBJ1-2; D ambiguous. The CDR3 is 11 residues long. Trimming pared 3 bases from V and 8 bases from J, leaving 10 bases between. Per germline, CDR1 DFQATT and CDR2 SNEGSKA (reference sequence). CDR3 sequence reads: CSARLLRGYTF. CDR3 coding DNA: TGCAGTGCTAGGCTGCTGCGGGGCTACACCTTC.

This clone has a single count. The chain links TRBV19 to TRBJ2-3; 7 nucleotides match TRBD2. This CDR3 is built from 14 residues. The J segment lost 4 bases and the V segment lost 7 bases, leaving 8 bases of the junction unmatched. Germline assignment: CDR1 LNHDA and CDR2 SQIVND (reference sequence). This chain's CDR3 is CASIGGESSDTQYF. In nucleotides, the CDR3 is TGTGCCAGTATTGGGGGGGAGTCCTCAGATACGCAGTATTTT.

V gene TRBV10-3 combines with J gene TRBJ2-1; TRBD1 agrees at 9 bases. J was trimmed by 8 bases and V by 11 bases; bases with no gene match: 13. Germline V CDR1 and CDR2: ENHRY, SYGVKD. The CDR3 extends over 14 amino acids. The CDR3 protein is CASGGQGEVDEQFF. The CDR3 nucleotides read TGTGCCTCTGGGGGACAGGGAGAAGTCGATGAGCAGTTCTTC.

The chain combines TRBV2 with TRBJ2-3; TRBD2 aligns across 12 bases. J gave up 5 bases and V 3 bases, and 0 bases lay outside the gene matches. The CDR3 runs to 14 residues. Per the germline V gene, CDR1 is SNHLY and CDR2 is FYNNEI. The CDR3, as DNA: TGTGCCAGCAGTGAGGGACTAGCGGGAGATACGCAGTATTTT. It specifies CASSEGLAGDTQYF.

The chain has TRBV2 and TRBJ2-5; 10 bases are shared with TRBD2. J lost 7 bases, V lost 4 bases, and 9 bases had no gene match. This CDR3 contains 15 residues. The V gene's germline CDR1 is SNHLY and CDR2 FYNNEI. The CDR3: CASSGAGGVFGTQYF. The CDR3 region has the DNA TGTGCCAGCAGTGGAGCGGGAGGGGTTTTCGGGACCCAGTACTTC.

This chain links TRBV5-4 with TRBJ2-3; 8 bases are a match to TRBD1. Germline CDR1 SGHNT, CDR2 YYREEE (reference sequence). The CDR3 has 15 amino acids. J was trimmed by 4 bases and V by 4 bases; bases with no gene match: 8. As DNA, the CDR3 is TGTGCCAGCAGCCCAGGGACAGGTGAAGCAGATACGCAGTATTTT. It encodes CASSPGTGEADTQYF.

V and J are TRBV4-3 and TRBJ2-7; 8 bases are a match to TRBD1. V lost 1 base to trimming and J lost 4 bases; unmatched junction nucleotides: 3. Germline V gene lookup returns CDR1 LGHNA and CDR2 YSLEER. The CDR3 runs to 14 residues. CDR3 amino acids: CASSQARTGYEQYF. CDR3 nucleotides: TGCGCCAGCAGCCAAGCCCGGACAGGGTACGAGCAGTACTTC.

The chain combines TRBV18 with TRBJ1-1; tentatively, D is TRBD1 (6 bases). This CDR3 has 14 amino acids. The V end lost 6 bases, the J end lost 3 bases, and 14 bases lay between the germline ends. Germline assignment: CDR1 KGHSH and CDR2 LQKENI. CDR3 sequence reads: CASSSQGGDTEAFF. CDR3 coding DNA: TGTGCCAGCTCGTCACAGGGAGGGGACACTGAAGCTTTCTTT.

The chain uses TRBV28 and TRBJ2-2, with D possibly being TRBD2 (5 bases). This CDR3 has 14 residues. Germline loops: CDR1 MDHEN, CDR2 SYDVKM. V lost 2 bases to trimming and J lost 4 bases, with 8 bases between them. Here the CDR3 reads CASSLGGSTGELFF. Here the CDR3 DNA reads TGTGCCAGCAGTTTAGGAGGATCCACCGGGGAGCTGTTTTTT.

In DNA form, the CDR3 reads TGTGCCTGGAGTGGCCGTTGGGACAGCGGCTACACCTTC. This encodes CAWSGRWDSGYTF. The chain combines TRBV30 with TRBJ1-2, with 7 bases fitting TRBD1. This CDR3 has 13 amino acids. Germline trimming cut 1 base from V and 8 bases from J; bases unmatched to any gene: 7. In germline, CDR1 is GTSNPN, CDR2 SVGIG (reference sequence).